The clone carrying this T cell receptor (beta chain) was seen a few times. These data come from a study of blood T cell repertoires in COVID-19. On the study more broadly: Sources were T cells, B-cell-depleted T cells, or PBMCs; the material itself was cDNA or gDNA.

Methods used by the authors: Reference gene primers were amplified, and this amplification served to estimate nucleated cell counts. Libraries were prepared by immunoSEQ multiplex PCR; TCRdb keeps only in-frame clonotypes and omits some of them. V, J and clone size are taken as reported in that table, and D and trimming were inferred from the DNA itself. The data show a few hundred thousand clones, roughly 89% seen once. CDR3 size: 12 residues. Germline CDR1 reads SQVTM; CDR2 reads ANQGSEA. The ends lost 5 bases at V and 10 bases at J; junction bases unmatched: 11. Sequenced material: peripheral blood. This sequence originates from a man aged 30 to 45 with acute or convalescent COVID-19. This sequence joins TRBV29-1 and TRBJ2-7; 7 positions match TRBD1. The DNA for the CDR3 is TGCAGCGTTCCCGAGGAAGGGGGCCTCCAGTACTTC. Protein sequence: CSVPEEGGLQYF.